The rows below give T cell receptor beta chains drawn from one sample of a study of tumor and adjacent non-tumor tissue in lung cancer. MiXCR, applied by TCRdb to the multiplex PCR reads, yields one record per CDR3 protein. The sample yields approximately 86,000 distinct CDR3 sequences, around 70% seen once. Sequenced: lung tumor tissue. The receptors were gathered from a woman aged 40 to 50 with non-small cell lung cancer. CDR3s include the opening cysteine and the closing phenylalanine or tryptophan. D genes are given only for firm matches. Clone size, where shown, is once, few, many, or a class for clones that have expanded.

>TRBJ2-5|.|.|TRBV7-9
CASGLLGGEETQYF
TGTGCCAGCGGCTTATTGGGCGGAGAAGAGACCCAGTACTTC
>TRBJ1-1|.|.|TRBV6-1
CASSEGSWQNEAFF
TGTGCCAGCAGTGAAGGATCCTGGCAAAATGAAGCCTTCTTT
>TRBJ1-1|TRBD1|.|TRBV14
CAGSRTGEWAEAFF
TGTGCCGGCAGCCGTACAGGGGAATGGGCTGAAGCTTTCTTT
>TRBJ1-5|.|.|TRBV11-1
CVSSLNDGNGGSNRPQHF
TGTGTCAGCAGCTTGAACGATGGGAATGGAGGGAGCAATCGGCCCCAGCATTTT
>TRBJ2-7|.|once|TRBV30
CAWSGGGNSYEQYF
TGCGCCTGGAGTGGTGGCGGTAACTCCTACGAGCAGTACTTC
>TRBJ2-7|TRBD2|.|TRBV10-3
CAISEGTSGSYEQYF
TGTGCCATCAGTGAGGGGACTAGCGGTTCCTACGAGCAGTACTTC
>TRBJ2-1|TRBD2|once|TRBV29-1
CSVGPGGPYSNEQFF
TGCAGCGTTGGGCCGGGAGGGCCGTACAGCAATGAGCAGTTCTTC
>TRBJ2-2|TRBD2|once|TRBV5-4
CAITQGLSEAGGELFF
TGTGCCATTACGCAGGGACTATCGGAAGCGGGCGGGGAGCTGTTTTTT
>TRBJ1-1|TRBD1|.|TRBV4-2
CASSQEDRGSNAEAFF
TGTGCCAGCAGCCAAGAGGACAGGGGGTCGAACGCTGAAGCTTTCTTT
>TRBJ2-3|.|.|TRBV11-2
CASSIGRSRTSTDTQYF
TGTGCTAGCAGCATCGGAAGGAGTAGAACTAGCACAGATACGCAGTATTTT
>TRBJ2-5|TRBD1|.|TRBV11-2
CASNLATGVGETQNF
TGTGCCAGTAACCTAGCCACAGGGGTAGGGGAGACCCAGAACTTC
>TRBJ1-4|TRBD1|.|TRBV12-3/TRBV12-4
CTSSFWRDGTVLSTNEKPFF
TGCACCAGCAGTTTCTGGCGCGACGGGACAGTTTTATCAACTAATGAAAAACCGTTTTTT
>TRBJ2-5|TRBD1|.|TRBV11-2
CASSGSRSTGTAQETQYF
TGTGCCAGCAGCGGTAGCAGATCCACCGGGACAGCCCAAGAGACCCAGTACTTC
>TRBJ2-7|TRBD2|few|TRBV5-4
CASSLNSGKAGYEPYF
TGTGCCAGCAGCTTGAATAGCGGGAAGGCCGGGTACGAGCCGTACTTC
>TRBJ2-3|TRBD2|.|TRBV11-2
CASGPLAGGDMQYF
TGTGCCAGCGGCCCTCTAGCGGGGGGGGATATGCAGTATTTT
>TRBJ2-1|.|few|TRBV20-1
CSAGNEQFF
TGCAGTGCGGGGAATGAGCAGTTCTTC
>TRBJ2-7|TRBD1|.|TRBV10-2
CASCSDRGNEQYF
TGCGCAAGCTGTTCGGACAGGGGAAACGAGCAGTACTTC
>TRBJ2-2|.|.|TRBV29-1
CSVKSWSYGKLFF
TGCAGCGTCAAATCATGGTCTTACGGGAAGCTGTTTTTT
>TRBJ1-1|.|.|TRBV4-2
CVSSQDTDRPEAFF
TGTGTCAGTAGCCAAGACACCGACAGACCAGAAGCTTTCTTT
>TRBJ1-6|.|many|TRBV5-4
CASRTGGAGSPLHF
TGTGCCAGCAGAACTGGCGGGGCGGGCTCACCCCTCCACTTT
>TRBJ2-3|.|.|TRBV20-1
CSASVSHADTQYF
TGCAGTGCATCGGTCTCCCACGCAGATACGCAGTATTTT
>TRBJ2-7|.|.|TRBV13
CASNLYFGKQYF
TGTGCCAGCAACTTATATTTTGGTAAGCAGTACTTC
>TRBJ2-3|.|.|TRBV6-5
CASSPVATDTQCF
TGTGCCAGCAGCCCCGTCGCCACAGATACGCAGTGTTTT
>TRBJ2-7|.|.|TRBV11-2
CDSSLDSQRSYEQCF
TGTGACAGCAGCTTAGATTCCCAGAGGTCCTACGAGCAGTGCTTC
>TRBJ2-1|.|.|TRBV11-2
CASSLGPLTGRNEQFF
TGTGCCAGCAGTTTAGGGCCACTAACGGGACGCAATGAGCAGTTCTTC
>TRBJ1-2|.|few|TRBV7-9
CASSPLQGANYDYTF
TGTGCCAGCAGCCCTCTCCAGGGAGCTAACTATGACTACACCTTC
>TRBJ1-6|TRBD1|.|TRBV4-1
CASSQIWDRVTSPLHF
TGCGCCAGCAGCCAGATTTGGGACAGGGTGACTTCACCCCTCCACTTT
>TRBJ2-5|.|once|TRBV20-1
CSATRYMYQETQYF
TGCAGTGCCACACGGTACATGTATCAAGAGACCCAGTACTTC
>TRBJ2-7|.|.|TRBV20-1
CSASLLPSYEQYF
TGCAGTGCTAGTCTACTACCGTCCTACGAGCAGTACTTC
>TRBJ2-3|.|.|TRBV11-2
CASSHTGTDSTQYF
TGTGCCAGTAGCCACACGGGCACGGACAGTACTCAGTATTTT
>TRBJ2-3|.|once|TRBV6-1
CASAVDTDTQYF
TGTGCCAGCGCAGTTGACACAGATACCCAATATTTT
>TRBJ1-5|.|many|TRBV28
CASSSQGHRNQPQHF
TGTGCCAGCAGTTCCCAGGGACACCGCAATCAGCCCCAGCATTTT
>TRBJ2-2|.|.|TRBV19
CASSKRNTGELFF
TGTGCCAGTAGTAAACGGAACACCGGGGAGCTGTTTTTT
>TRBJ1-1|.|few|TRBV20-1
CSASRGAGTEAFF
TGCAGTGCTAGCCGGGGGGCTGGCACTGAAGCTTTCTTT
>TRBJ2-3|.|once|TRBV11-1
CTSSRLLGDTDTQYF
TGTACCAGCAGCCGTCTGCTGGGAGACACAGATACGCAGTATTTT
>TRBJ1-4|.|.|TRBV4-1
CASSRTQSPVEEKLFF
TGCGCCAGCAGCCGAACCCAAAGTCCCGTTGAGGAAAAACTGTTTTTT
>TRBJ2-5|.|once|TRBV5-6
CAISSAPQETQYF
TGTGCCATCAGCTCGGCCCCACAAGAGACCCAGTACTTC
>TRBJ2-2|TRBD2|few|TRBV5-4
CASSLLGLAGGTGELFF
TGTGCCAGCTCACTCTTGGGACTAGCGGGAGGAACCGGGGAGCTGTTTTTC
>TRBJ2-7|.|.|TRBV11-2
CASNSPGLGLAYGLGLYEQYF
TGTGCCAGCAACTCTCCAGGCTTGGGGTTGGCCTATGGGCTTGGGCTATACGAGCAGTACTTC
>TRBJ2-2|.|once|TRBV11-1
CASSLAVYANTGELFF
TGTGCCAGCAGCTTAGCCGTATACGCGAACACCGGGGAGCTGTTTTTT
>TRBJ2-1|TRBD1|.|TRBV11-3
CASSTTGSGYEQFF
TGTGCCAGCAGCACGACAGGGAGTGGGTATGAGCAGTTCTTC
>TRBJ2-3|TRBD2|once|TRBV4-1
CATGTSGSYITDTQYF
TGCGCCACTGGGACTAGCGGATCCTATATCACAGATACGCAGTATTTT
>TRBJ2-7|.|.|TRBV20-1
CSASVQGYTEYF
TGCAGTGCTAGTGTACAGGGTTATACCGAGTACTTC
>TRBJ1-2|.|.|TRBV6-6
CASTPRDAGRDGYTF
TGTGCCAGCACCCCCCGGGACGCGGGGCGAGATGGCTACACCTTC
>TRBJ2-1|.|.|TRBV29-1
CGVGHRAGEQFF
TGCGGCGTTGGCCACAGGGCGGGTGAGCAGTTCTTC